The 16 T cell receptor beta chains below were found in one sample sequenced in a study of shared clonotypes between healthy human individuals (dated by TCRdb to the early 2020s). Library prep was done by the immunoSEQ multiplex PCR assay. TCRdb provides this immuneACCESS table in a form limited to in-frame rearrangements. Some clones are lacking; in checked studies, under half of them reflect an unresolved V gene, and why the rest are absent is not known. The sample table records about 2,500,000 clones; over 85% of these occur just once. More than 0.12% of the sample belongs to the ten largest clones. Sequenced sample: naive CD4+ T cells sorted from blood. The cell subset or site label for this specimen denotes: CD45RA+ positively selected. Every receptor here comes from a man between 18 and 29 years old in good health.

A remark on this clone: Other DNA sequences from this sample encode an identical CDR3 as well. The chain couples TRBV11-2 to TRBJ2-7; D is undetermined. The CDR3 has 14 amino acids. Germline CDR1 reads SGHAT; CDR2 reads FQNNGV. Trimming took off 0 bases at V and 1 base at J, with 7 bases between the two ends. CDR3 sequence reads: CASSLDRTSYEQYF. CDR3 bases: TGTGCCAGCAGCTTAGATCGAACTTCCTACGAGCAGTACTTC.

The CDR3 protein is CASRKVRSAYYGYTF. The DNA for the CDR3 is TGTGCCAGCAGGAAGGTTCGTTCTGCCTACTATGGCTACACCTTC. The rearrangement joins TRBV6-5 to TRBJ1-2; no firm D call. CDR1 and CDR2 (germline): MNHEY, SVGAGI. The V and J ends lost 6 bases and 3 bases respectively, with 17 bases between them. This CDR3 spans 15 amino acids.

The sample holds one count of this clone. The J gene is TRBJ2-1, the V gene TRBV7-9, with D perhaps TRBD1 (5 bases). This CDR3 has 13 amino acids. Germline CDR1 reads SEHNR; CDR2 reads FQNEAQ (reference sequence). V was trimmed by 5 bases and J by 9 bases, leaving 14 bases between them. The CDR3 DNA is TGTGCCAGCAGCCAAATCCAGGGTGCTGAGCAGTTCTTC. It yields the protein CASSQIQGAEQFF.

This clone showed up just once. The chain links TRBV28 to TRBJ1-4; D is ambiguous. Between the trimmed V and J ends, which lost 3 bases and 5 bases, there was a span of 13 bases. The CDR3 extends over 15 amino acids. The germline CDR1 and CDR2 sequences are MDHEN and SYDVKM. The CDR3 region has the DNA TGTGCCAGCAGTTTGCAACTCAGCATAAATGAAAAACTGTTTTTT. Residues: CASSLQLSINEKLFF.

This chain connects TRBV18 to TRBJ2-1; TRBD2 agrees at 7 bases. This CDR3 has 15 amino acids. CDR1 and CDR2 (germline): KGHSH, LQKENI. V lost 6 bases, J lost 4 bases, and 9 bases stayed unmatched. CDR3 residues: CASSRAGLVYNEQFF. As DNA, the CDR3 is TGTGCCAGCTCCCGCGCCGGACTAGTTTACAATGAGCAGTTCTTC. The complete variable domain, with remaining parts taken from reference TRBV18 and TRBJ2-1, reads NAGVMQNPRHLVRRRGQEARLRCSPMKGHSHVYWYRQLPEEGLKFMVYLQKENIIDESGMPKERFSAEFPKEGPSILRIQQVVRGDSAAYFCASSRAGLVYNEQFFGPGTRLTVL.

The CDR3 here is CASSPTSAGRRELFF. The CDR3, as DNA: TGTGCCAGCAGCCCTACGTCGGCGGGGCGACGAGAGCTGTTTTTT. This rearrangement joins TRBV7-2 to TRBJ2-2; perhaps TRBD2 as D (6 bases). The germline CDR1 and CDR2 sequences are SGHTA and FQGNSA. The CDR3 contains 15 residues. Trimming removed 5 bases from V and 11 bases from J, with 21 bases in between.

This clone was seen more than once but under ten times. V is TRBV6-5 and J is TRBJ1-2; the D is unclear. Trimming stripped 7 bases from V and 8 bases from J, with 23 bases between. The CDR3 spans 15 residues. Germline V gene sequence: CDR1 MNHEY, CDR2 SVGAGI. CDR3 DNA: TGTGCCAGCAAGCCCCGAGTCCCGCCTGGATCAGGCTACACCTTC. Its protein product is CASKPRVPPGSGYTF.

The rearrangement joins TRBV11-2 to TRBJ1-1; TRBD1 agrees at 12 bases. Looked up from germline, CDR1 is SGHAT and CDR2 is FQNNGV. The trim removed 5 bases at V and 12 bases at J, leaving 13 bases unmatched. This CDR3 contains 15 residues. The DNA for the CDR3 is TGTGCCAGCAGCCCCGCGGTTGGGACAGGGGGCTTTTCTTTCTTT. It translates to CASSPAVGTGGFSFF.

The rearrangement links TRBV5-4 to TRBJ2-3; weak D call: TRBD2 (6 bases). The germline V and J ends were trimmed by 2 bases and 0 bases, with 10 bases remaining between them. The germline CDR1 and CDR2 sequences are SGHNT and YYREEE (reference sequence). This CDR3 spans 15 amino acids. In DNA form, the CDR3 reads TGTGCCAGCAGCTTTACTAGCCCTAGCACAGATACGCAGTATTTT. Protein sequence: CASSFTSPSTDTQYF.

This rearrangement joins TRBV18 to TRBJ2-7; 9 positions agree with TRBD1. The CDR3 is 15 amino acids. From germline, CDR1 is KGHSH and CDR2 LQKENI. The V segment lost 0 bases and the J segment 13 bases; nucleotides outside the gene matches: 13. As DNA, the CDR3 is TGTGCCAGCTCACCACCAGGGACAGGGTCCCACGGGCAATACTTC. The encoded protein is CASSPPGTGSHGQYF.

The genes are TRBV10-3 and TRBJ1-2, with TRBD1 as a possible D gene (5 bases). This CDR3 has 17 amino acids. Trimming removed 6 bases from V and 6 bases from J, with 26 bases in between. Germline assignment: CDR1 ENHRY and CDR2 SYGVKD. The CDR3 is CAIRGERLIRTTDGYTF. The CDR3 DNA is TGTGCCATCAGAGGGGAACGACTAATCCGGACTACGGATGGCTACACCTTC.

Comment on this clone: A read error may produce the germline difference seen at one junction end. The rearrangement joins TRBV5-1 to TRBJ1-1; D is ambiguous. CDR3 length equals 14 residues. CDR1 is SGHRS and CDR2 is YFSETQ in the germline V gene. CDR3 amino acids: CAGSLDPGSAEAFF. CDR3 nucleotide sequence: TGCGCCGGCAGCTTGGATCCGGGTAGCGCTGAAGCTTTCTTT.

The V and J genes are TRBV19 and TRBJ1-4; 7 nucleotides match TRBD1. Germline CDR1 reads LNHDA; CDR2 reads SQIVND (reference sequence). The CDR3 sequence is 15 residues long. The junction had 6 bases not matched to a gene; V was cut back by 3 bases and J by 5 bases. The CDR3 reads CASSILTGSNEKLFF. The CDR3 bases are TGTGCCAGTAGTATTTTGACAGGGTCGAATGAAAAACTGTTTTTT. Looking up the rest from reference TRBV19 and TRBJ1-4 gives the full variable domain: DGGITQSPKYLFRKEGQNVTLSCEQNLNHDAMYWYRQDPGQGLRLIYYSQIVNDFQKGDIAEGYSVSREKKESFPLTVTSAQKNPTAFYLCASSILTGSNEKLFFGSGTQLSVL.

The chain links TRBV2 to TRBJ1-6, with D maybe TRBD1 (5 bases). CDR1 is SNHLY, CDR2 FYNNEI, per germline. The CDR3 has 13 residues. The DNA for the CDR3 is TGTGCTACCATGTTGACAGTTAATTCACCCCTCCACTTT. It yields the protein CATMLTVNSPLHF. The full variable domain, its missing parts supplied by reference TRBV2 and TRBJ1-6, is EPEVTQTPSHQVTQMGQEVILRCVPISNHLYFYWYRQILGQKVEFLVSFYNNEISEKSEIFDDQFSVERPDGSNFTLKIRSTKLEDSAMYFCATMLTVNSPLHFGNGTRLTVT.

The chain is built from TRBV7-8 and TRBJ1-1; weak D call: TRBD1 (5 bases). The CDR3 has 15 amino acids. The germline gives CDR1 SGHVS, CDR2 FQNEAQ. Trimming removed 1 base from V and 5 bases from J, with 14 bases in between. In nucleotides, the CDR3 is TGTGCCAGCAGCTTAGGCGCTCGGGGGAAGACTGAAGCTTTCTTT. Translating it yields CASSLGARGKTEAFF. Filled out from reference TRBV7-8 and TRBJ1-1, the complete variable domain reads GAGVSQSPRYKVAKRGQDVALRCDPISGHVSLFWYQQALGQGPEFLTYFQNEAQLDKSGLPSDRFFAERPEGSVSTLKIQRTQQEDSAVYLCASSLGARGKTEAFFGQGTRLTVV.

The V call is TRBV28, the J call TRBJ2-7; 8 nucleotides match TRBD2. CDR1 and CDR2 from the germline V gene are MDHEN and SYDVKM. V dropped 4 bases and J dropped 4; count of bases not matched to a gene: 18. This CDR3 region has 18 residues. CDR3: CASSSVAGAGTRPYEQYF. CDR3 DNA sequence: TGTGCCAGCAGTTCCGTCGCGGGGGCCGGGACTAGGCCTTACGAGCAGTACTTC. Looking up the rest from reference TRBV28 and TRBJ2-7 gives the full variable domain: DVKVTQSSRYLVKRTGEKVFLECVQDMDHENMFWYRQDPGLGLRLIYFSYDVKMKEKGDIPEGYSVSREKKERFSLILESASTNQTSMYLCASSSVAGAGTRPYEQYFGPGTRLTVT.